This T cell receptor (beta chain) stems from a study of T cells after yellow fever vaccination. Whole-study context: Preparation of the low-cell-number fractions used SMART-Seq v4 Ultra Low Input. Whole-study findings and limits: FACS-sorted repertoires might harbor abundant contaminating clonotypes from the bulk population. Reappearing after the booster were most of the clones from primary vaccination (96% CD4, 85% to 90% CD8).

As regards this clonotype: Its antigen is as yet unknown.

Template switching with 5'RACE generated the TCR cDNA and added a universal primer site and UMIs. TCRdb used MiXCR to reprocess the 5' RACE reads, holding one entry per CDR3 protein. The table has over 100,000 distinct CDR3 sequences, 7.5% to 9.5% seen once. The source material was CD8+ T cells sorted from PBMCs, sampled 45 days after the yellow fever booster vaccination. The receptor comes from a man aged 25 to 40 who received the YFV17D yellow fever vaccine.

The chain's CDR3 is CASSYTPVLETQYF. The CDR3 DNA reads as TGTGCCAGCAGTTATACGCCAGTTCTCGAGACCCAGTACTTC. V gene TRBV6-5 combines with J gene TRBJ2-5, with no clear D. V was pared by 3 bases and J by 5 bases, with 13 bases between. This CDR3 has 14 residues. The V gene's germline CDR1 is MNHEY and CDR2 SVGAGI.